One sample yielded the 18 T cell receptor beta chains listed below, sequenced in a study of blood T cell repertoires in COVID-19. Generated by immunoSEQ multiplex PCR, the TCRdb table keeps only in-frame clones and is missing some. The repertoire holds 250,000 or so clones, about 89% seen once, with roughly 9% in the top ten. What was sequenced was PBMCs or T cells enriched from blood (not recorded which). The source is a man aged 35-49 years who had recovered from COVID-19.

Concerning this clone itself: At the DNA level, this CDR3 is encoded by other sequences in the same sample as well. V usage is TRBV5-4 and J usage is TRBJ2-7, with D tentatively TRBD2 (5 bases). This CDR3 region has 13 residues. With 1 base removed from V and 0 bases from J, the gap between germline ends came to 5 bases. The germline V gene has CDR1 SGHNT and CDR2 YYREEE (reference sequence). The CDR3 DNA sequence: TGTGCCAGCAGCTTGCTAGCCTCCTACGAGCAGTACTTC. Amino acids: CASSLLASYEQYF. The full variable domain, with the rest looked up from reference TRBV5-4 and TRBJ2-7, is ETGVTQSPTHLIKTRGQQVTLRCSSQSGHNTVSWYQQALGQGPQFIFQYYREEENGRGNFPPRFSGLQFPNYSSELNVNALELDDSALYLCASSLLASYEQYFGPGTRLTVT.

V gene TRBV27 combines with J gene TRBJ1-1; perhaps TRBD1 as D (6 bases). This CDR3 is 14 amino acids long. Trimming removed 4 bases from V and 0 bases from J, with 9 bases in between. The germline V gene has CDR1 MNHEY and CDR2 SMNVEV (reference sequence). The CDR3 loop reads CASSSGQMNTEAFF. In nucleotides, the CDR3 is TGTGCCAGCAGTTCAGGACAGATGAACACTGAAGCTTTCTTT.

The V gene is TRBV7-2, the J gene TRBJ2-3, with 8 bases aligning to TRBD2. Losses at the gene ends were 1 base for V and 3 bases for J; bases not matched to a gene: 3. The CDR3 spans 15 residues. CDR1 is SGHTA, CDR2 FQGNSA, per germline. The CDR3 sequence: CASSLGPGGTDTQYF. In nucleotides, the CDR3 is TGTGCCAGCAGCTTAGGGCCGGGAGGGACAGATACGCAGTATTTT.

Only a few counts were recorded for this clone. CDR3 loop: CASSLTGGVSGANVLTF. As DNA, the CDR3 is TGTGCCAGCAGCTTAACAGGGGGCGTCTCTGGGGCCAACGTCCTGACTTTC. The chain combines TRBV7-8 with TRBJ2-6; 9 nucleotides align to TRBD1. Per germline, CDR1 SGHVS and CDR2 FQNEAQ. The ends lost 2 bases at V and 0 bases at J; junction bases unmatched: 2. The CDR3 has 17 amino acids.

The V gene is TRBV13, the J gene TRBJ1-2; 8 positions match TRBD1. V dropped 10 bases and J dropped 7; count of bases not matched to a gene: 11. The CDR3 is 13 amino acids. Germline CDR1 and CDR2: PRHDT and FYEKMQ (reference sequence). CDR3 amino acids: CANRDGQGSGYTF. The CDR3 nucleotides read TGTGCCAACCGCGATGGACAGGGAAGTGGCTACACCTTC.

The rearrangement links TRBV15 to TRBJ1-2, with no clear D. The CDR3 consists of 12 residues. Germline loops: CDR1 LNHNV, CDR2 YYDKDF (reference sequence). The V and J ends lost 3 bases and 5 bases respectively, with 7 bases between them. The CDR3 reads CATSSSGYGYTF. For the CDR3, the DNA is TGTGCCACCAGCAGTTCAGGATATGGCTACACCTTC.

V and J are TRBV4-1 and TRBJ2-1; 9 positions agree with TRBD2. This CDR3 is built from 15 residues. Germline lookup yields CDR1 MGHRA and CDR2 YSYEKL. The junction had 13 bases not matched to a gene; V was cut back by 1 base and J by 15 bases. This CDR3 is CASSQVLVAGGLLFF. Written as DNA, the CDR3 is TGCGCCAGCAGCCAAGTACTTGTTGCGGGGGGGCTTTTGTTCTTC.

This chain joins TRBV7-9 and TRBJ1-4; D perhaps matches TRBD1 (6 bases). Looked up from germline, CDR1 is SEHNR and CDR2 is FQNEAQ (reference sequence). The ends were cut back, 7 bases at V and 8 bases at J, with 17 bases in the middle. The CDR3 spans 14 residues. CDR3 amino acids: CASTSSGAEEKLFF. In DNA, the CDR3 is TGTGCCAGCACTTCTTCAGGGGCGGAGGAAAAACTGTTTTTT.

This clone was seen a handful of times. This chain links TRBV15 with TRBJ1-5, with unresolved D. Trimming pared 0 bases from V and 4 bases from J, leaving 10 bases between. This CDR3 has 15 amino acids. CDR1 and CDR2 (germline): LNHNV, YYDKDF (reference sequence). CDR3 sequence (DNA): TGTGCCACCAGCAGAGATCAAAAGAGTAATCAGCCCCAGCATTTT. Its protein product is CATSRDQKSNQPQHF.

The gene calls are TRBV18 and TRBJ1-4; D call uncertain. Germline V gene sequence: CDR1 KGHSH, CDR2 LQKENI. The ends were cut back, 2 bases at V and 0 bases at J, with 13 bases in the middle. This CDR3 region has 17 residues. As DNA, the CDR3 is TGTGCCAGCTCACCAACGGTGCGCTCTTCAACTAATGAAAAACTGTTTTTT. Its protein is CASSPTVRSSTNEKLFF. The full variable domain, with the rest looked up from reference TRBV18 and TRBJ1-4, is NAGVMQNPRHLVRRRGQEARLRCSPMKGHSHVYWYRQLPEEGLKFMVYLQKENIIDESGMPKERFSAEFPKEGPSILRIQQVVRGDSAAYFCASSPTVRSSTNEKLFFGSGTQLSVL.

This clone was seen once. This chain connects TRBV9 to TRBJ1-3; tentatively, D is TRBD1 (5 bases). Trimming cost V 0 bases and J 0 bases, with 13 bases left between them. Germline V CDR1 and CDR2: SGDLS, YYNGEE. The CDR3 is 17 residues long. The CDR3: CASSVATGRASGNTIYF. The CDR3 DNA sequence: TGTGCCAGCAGCGTAGCTACGGGCAGGGCCTCTGGAAACACCATATATTTT.

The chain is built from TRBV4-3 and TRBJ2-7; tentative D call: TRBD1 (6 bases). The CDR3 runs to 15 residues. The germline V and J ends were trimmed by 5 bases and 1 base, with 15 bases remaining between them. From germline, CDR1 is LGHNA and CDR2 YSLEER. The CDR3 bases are TGCGCCAGCAGCAAAGCCGGGACATTTTCCTACGAGCAGTACTTC. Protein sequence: CASSKAGTFSYEQYF.

The CDR3 loop reads CASSDSTAYNSPLHF. The DNA for the CDR3 is TGTGCCAGCAGTGATTCAACAGCCTATAATTCACCCCTCCACTTT. The chain links TRBV2 to TRBJ1-6; D unresolved. CDR1 and CDR2 (germline): SNHLY, FYNNEI. V was clipped by 3 bases and J by 2 bases, with 8 bases between them. This CDR3 region has 15 residues.

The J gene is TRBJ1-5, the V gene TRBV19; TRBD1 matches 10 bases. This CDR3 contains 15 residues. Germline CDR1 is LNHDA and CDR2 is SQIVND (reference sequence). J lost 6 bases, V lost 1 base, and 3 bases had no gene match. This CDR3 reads CASSIGQGAGQPQHF. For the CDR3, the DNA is TGTGCCAGTAGTATAGGACAGGGGGCAGGTCAGCCCCAGCATTTT.

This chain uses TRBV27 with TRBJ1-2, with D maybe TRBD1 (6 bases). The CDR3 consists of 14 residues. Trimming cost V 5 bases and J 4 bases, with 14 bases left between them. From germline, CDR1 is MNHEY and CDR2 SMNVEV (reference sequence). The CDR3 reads CASSAEQGFYGYTF. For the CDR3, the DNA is TGTGCCAGCAGTGCTGAACAGGGATTCTATGGCTACACCTTC.

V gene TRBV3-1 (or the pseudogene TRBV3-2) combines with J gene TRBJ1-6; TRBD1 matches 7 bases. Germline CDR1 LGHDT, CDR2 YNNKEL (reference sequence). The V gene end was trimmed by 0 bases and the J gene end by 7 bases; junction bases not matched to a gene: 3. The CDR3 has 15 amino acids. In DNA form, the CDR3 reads TGTGCCAGCAGCCAAGAGGTACAGGGGAATTCACCCCTCCACTTT. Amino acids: CASSQEVQGNSPLHF.

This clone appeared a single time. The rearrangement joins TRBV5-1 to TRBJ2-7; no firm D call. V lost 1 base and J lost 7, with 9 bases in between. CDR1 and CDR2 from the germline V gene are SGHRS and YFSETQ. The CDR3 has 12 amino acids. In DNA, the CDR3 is TGCGCCAGCAGCTTGAACTTGGAGGAGCAGTACTTC. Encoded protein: CASSLNLEEQYF.

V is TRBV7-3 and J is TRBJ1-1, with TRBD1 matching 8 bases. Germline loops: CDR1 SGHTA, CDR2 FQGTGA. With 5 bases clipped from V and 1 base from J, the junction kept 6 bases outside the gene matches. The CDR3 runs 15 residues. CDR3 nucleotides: TGTGCCAGCAGCGCCTTACAGGGGGAGAACACTGAAGCTTTCTTT. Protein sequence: CASSALQGENTEAFF.